Below, one TCR beta chain is given with its context. The antigen is not known. Assay used: immunoSEQ multiplex PCR; TCRdb lists only in-frame clones, some missing. The table has approximately 160,000 clones, roughly 89% seen once. This record belongs to a study of cytomegalovirus exposure and HLA in healthy donors. Germline V gene lookup returns CDR1 SNHLY and CDR2 FYNNEI. Trimming took off 8 bases at V and 7 bases at J, with 18 bases between the two ends. This CDR3 is built from 13 residues. Study observations and caveats: Altogether, some 170 TCR beta chains were recorded as cytomegalovirus-associated.

The V and J genes are TRBV2 and TRBJ2-7, with a possible D match to TRBD1 (8 bases). The source of this sequence is a woman younger than 30 in good health and CMV-seropositive. The sequenced sample was PBMCs. CDR3 nucleotide sequence: TGTGCCAGCCTACAGGGGGGGCTGGGGGAGCAGTACTTC. It specifies CASLQGGLGEQYF.